These 26 T cell receptor beta chains originate from one sample sequenced in a study of blood T cell repertoires in COVID-19. Generated by immunoSEQ multiplex PCR, the TCRdb table keeps only in-frame clones and is missing some. Here the sample spans about 360,000 clones, about 88% being singletons. The sample consisted of peripheral blood. The receptor set was obtained from a woman aged 55-69 years with COVID-19, enrolled during active disease.

The chain is built from TRBV6-2 or TRBV6-3 and TRBJ1-2; D unclear. The CDR3 has 12 residues. Germline V CDR1 and CDR2: MNHEY, SVGEGT. The ends were cut back, 5 bases at V and 8 bases at J, with 12 bases in the middle. The CDR3 DNA reads TGTGCCAGCAGTCGACCGGGCGGGGGCTACACCTTC. It encodes CASSRPGGGYTF.

This chain connects TRBV7-6 to TRBJ2-4, with TRBD1 matching over 7 bases. Unmatched junction bases numbered 3, after V lost 4 bases and J lost 6 bases. There are 13 residues in the CDR3. Germline V lookup: CDR1 SGHVS, CDR2 FNYEAQ. The CDR3 protein is CASSSGQLNIQYF. As DNA, the CDR3 is TGTGCCAGCAGCTCGGGACAGCTAAACATTCAGTACTTC.

The chain recombines TRBV7-3 with TRBJ2-2, with 8 bases that match TRBD1. Unmatched junction bases numbered 4, after V lost 6 bases and J lost 7 bases. The germline V gene encodes CDR1 SGHTA and CDR2 FQGTGA. This CDR3 is built from 13 residues. The CDR3 loop is CASSPGTGGELFF. The CDR3, as DNA: TGTGCCAGCAGTCCCGGGACAGGCGGGGAGCTGTTTTTT.

This chain uses TRBV3-1 (or the pseudogene TRBV3-2) with TRBJ1-2; 8 bases are a match to TRBD1. Losses at the gene ends were 0 bases for V and 5 bases for J; bases not matched to a gene: 8. The CDR3 sequence is 16 residues long. Germline values: CDR1 LGHDT, CDR2 YNNKEL (reference sequence). CDR3 sequence reads: CASSQDLSGGKYGYTF. The CDR3 nucleotides are TGTGCCAGCAGCCAAGATTTGTCAGGGGGCAAGTATGGCTACACCTTC.

The chain links TRBV5-4 to TRBJ1-6; the match to TRBD1 covers 8 bases. CDR3 size: 16 residues. Germline-derived CDR1 and CDR2 are SGHNT and YYREEE (reference sequence). Trimming cost V 0 bases and J 7 bases; bases outside gene matches: 6. In nucleotides, the CDR3 is TGTGCCAGCAGCTTGGATCCGGACAGGGTGAATTCACCCCTCCACTTT. The encoded protein is CASSLDPDRVNSPLHF.

The chain is built from TRBV19 and TRBJ2-7; a possible D gene is TRBD2 (7 bases). CDR1 LNHDA and CDR2 SQIVND come from the germline V gene (reference sequence). The CDR3 has 15 amino acids. CDR3 DNA sequence: TGTGCAACCTCCACCGGGGGGCAGGGTCGGCACGAGCAGTACTTC. It encodes CATSTGGQGRHEQYF.

The V and J genes are TRBV23-1 and TRBJ1-2; 9 bases fit TRBD1. TRBV23-1 is placed among ORFs of uncertain function. Unmatched junction bases numbered 8, after V lost 1 base and J lost 8 bases. This CDR3 is built from 15 residues. The CDR3 sequence: CASSQFLQGAGGYTF. In DNA form, the CDR3 reads TGCGCCAGCAGTCAATTTTTACAGGGGGCCGGCGGCTACACCTTC.

This clone showed up just once. The chain recombines TRBV9 with TRBJ1-2; a weak D match, TRBD1 (6 bases). V was trimmed by 3 bases and J by 5 bases, leaving 17 bases between them. Germline CDR1 SGDLS, CDR2 YYNGEE. CDR3 length: 15 amino acids. DNA of the CDR3: TGTGCCAGCAGCGCGGCGACCGGGACATATTATGGCTACACCTTC. Its protein product is CASSAATGTYYGYTF.

The V and J genes are TRBV11-1 and TRBJ2-3; a possible D gene is TRBD1 (6 bases). Trimming stripped 8 bases from V and 2 bases from J, with 14 bases between. The CDR3 length is 14 residues. Germline-derived CDR1 and CDR2 are SGHAT and FQDESV (reference sequence). This CDR3 is CASVRDTYTDTQYF. The CDR3 DNA sequence: TGTGCCAGCGTCCGGGACACATACACAGATACGCAGTATTTT.

The chain combines TRBV6-2 or TRBV6-3 with TRBJ2-3, with TRBD2 matching over 16 bases. The CDR3 spans 17 residues. Germline CDR1 MNHEY, CDR2 SVGEGT. After removal of 3 bases from V and 6 bases from J, the junction contained 6 bases not matched to a gene. Here the CDR3 DNA reads TGTGCCAGCAGTTATAGGGGACTAGCGGGGGGGTCTGATACGCAGTATTTT. It codes for CASSYRGLAGGSDTQYF.

The rearrangement joins TRBV29-1 to TRBJ2-7; 7 nucleotides match TRBD1. CDR1 SQVTM and CDR2 ANQGSEA come from the germline V gene. Losses at the gene ends were 3 bases for V and 7 bases for J; bases not matched to a gene: 3. The CDR3 totals 11 residues. The CDR3 is CSVDRGSEQYF. Here the CDR3 DNA reads TGCAGCGTTGACAGGGGGTCAGAGCAGTACTTC.

Here the CDR3 reads CASSSFNSNYGYTF. In DNA form, the CDR3 reads TGTGCCAGCAGCTCATTCAACAGCAACTATGGCTACACCTTC. The genes are TRBV5-6 and TRBJ1-2, with D unresolved. Per germline, CDR1 SGHDT and CDR2 YYEEEE. Trimming took off 3 bases at V and 2 bases at J, with 11 bases between the two ends. The CDR3 is 14 amino acids.

The gene calls are TRBV7-8 and TRBJ1-4; 11 positions agree with TRBD1. This CDR3 spans 15 amino acids. The junction had 6 bases not matched to a gene; V was cut back by 6 bases and J by 6 bases. Germline lookup yields CDR1 SGHVS and CDR2 FQNEAQ. The CDR3 DNA follows: TGTGCCAGCAGAAGGACAGGGGGCGCGTATGAAAAACTGTTTTTT. The encoded protein is CASRRTGGAYEKLFF.

This chain links TRBV27 with TRBJ2-3, with a tentative D call TRBD1 (6 bases). Trimming stripped 6 bases from V and 2 bases from J, with 15 bases between. This CDR3 region has 15 residues. Germline assignment: CDR1 MNHEY and CDR2 SMNVEV (reference sequence). The CDR3 DNA reads TGTGCCAGCAGACTATCGACAGGACTCACAGATACGCAGTATTTT. Translating it yields CASRLSTGLTDTQYF.

This clone was counted once. This CDR3 is CASRRNTGTGNYGYTF. As DNA, the CDR3 is TGTGCCAGCCGTAGAAATACCGGGACAGGGAACTATGGCTACACCTTC. This sequence joins TRBV19 and TRBJ1-2; 9 bases match TRBD1. Trimming removed 9 bases from V and 2 bases from J; junction bases left unmatched: 13. This CDR3 has 16 residues. The germline CDR1 and CDR2 sequences are LNHDA and SQIVND (reference sequence). Together with reference TRBV19 and TRBJ1-2, the CDR3 gives the full variable domain: DGGITQSPKYLFRKEGQNVTLSCEQNLNHDAMYWYRQDPGQGLRLIYYSQIVNDFQKGDIAEGYSVSREKKESFPLTVTSAQKNPTAFYLCASRRNTGTGNYGYTFGSGTRLTVV.

V gene TRBV3-1 (or the pseudogene TRBV3-2) combines with J gene TRBJ2-3, with D maybe TRBD2 (5 bases). The CDR3 is 17 amino acids. Germline V CDR1 and CDR2: LGHDT, YNNKEL (reference sequence). V was pared by 3 bases and J by 0 bases, with 16 bases between. Written as DNA, the CDR3 is TGTGCCAGCAGCCATTTAATCGGGCCGGGAAGCACAGATACGCAGTATTTT. Encoded protein: CASSHLIGPGSTDTQYF.

The rearrangement links TRBV5-4 to TRBJ2-1; 12 nucleotides agree with TRBD1. The CDR3 runs 15 residues. Losses at the gene ends were 4 bases for V and 6 bases for J; bases not matched to a gene: 5. Looked up from germline, CDR1 is SGHNT and CDR2 is YYREEE (reference sequence). Written as DNA, the CDR3 is TGTGCCAGCAGCACGGGACAGGGGGCAGGCAATGAGCAGTTCTTC. Translated: CASSTGQGAGNEQFF. Based on the CDR3 plus reference TRBV5-4 and TRBJ2-1, the full variable domain is ETGVTQSPTHLIKTRGQQVTLRCSSQSGHNTVSWYQQALGQGPQFIFQYYREEENGRGNFPPRFSGLQFPNYSSELNVNALELDDSALYLCASSTGQGAGNEQFFGPGTRLTVL.

The rearrangement links TRBV7-2 to TRBJ2-4, with 8 bases fitting TRBD2. CDR1 and CDR2 from the germline V gene are SGHTA and FQGNSA. With 4 bases clipped from V and 8 bases from J, the junction kept 7 bases outside the gene matches. CDR3 length: 14 residues. Here the CDR3 DNA reads TGTGCCAGCAGCTCCTTCCCGGGAGGGGACATTCAGTACTTC. Its protein product is CASSSFPGGDIQYF.

Here the CDR3 reads CASSVYEGTEAFF. The CDR3 DNA is TGTGCCAGCAGTGTTTACGAGGGAACTGAAGCTTTCTTT. The rearrangement uses TRBV2 and TRBJ1-1; D gene unclear. Germline V gives CDR1 SNHLY, CDR2 FYNNEI. The CDR3 totals 13 residues. Trimming stripped 4 bases from V and 5 bases from J, with 11 bases between.

J is TRBJ1-1 and V is TRBV5-6; D unresolved. Germline values: CDR1 SGHDT, CDR2 YYEEEE. Trimming took off 2 bases at V and 1 base at J, with 12 bases between the two ends. The CDR3 extends over 15 amino acids. CDR3 protein: CASSFYSYTNTEAFF. The CDR3 coding sequence is TGTGCCAGCAGCTTTTACAGCTATACGAACACTGAAGCTTTCTTT.

In this sample, this clone turned up a few times. The chain links TRBV7-9 to TRBJ1-4; D remains unclear. The V gene's germline CDR1 is SEHNR and CDR2 FQNEAQ (reference sequence). The CDR3 consists of 11 residues. The V and J ends lost 4 bases and 6 bases respectively, with 3 bases between them. CDR3 region: CASSSYEKLFF. DNA of the CDR3: TGTGCCAGCAGCTCGTATGAAAAACTGTTTTTT.

The chain is built from TRBV24-1 and TRBJ1-2, with D perhaps TRBD1 (6 bases). CDR3 length equals 11 residues. Deletions cut 9 bases from V and 6 bases from J, with 10 bases between. Germline assignment: CDR1 KGHDR and CDR2 SFDVKD. CDR3 nucleotide sequence: TGTGCCACCGTACAGGGAAATGGCTACACCTTC. Its protein product is CATVQGNGYTF.

This clone has a single count. V usage is TRBV28 and J usage is TRBJ2-7, with a weak D call TRBD2 (5 bases). Germline V gene data show CDR1 as MDHEN and CDR2 as SYDVKM. CDR3 size: 11 residues. V dropped 7 bases and J dropped 3 bases, with 7 bases sitting between them. Written as DNA, the CDR3 is TGTGCCAGCACCGAGGGCTACGAGCAGTACTTC. Translation: CASTEGYEQYF. Using reference TRBV28 and TRBJ2-7 for the parts outside the CDR3, the full variable domain is DVKVTQSSRYLVKRTGEKVFLECVQDMDHENMFWYRQDPGLGLRLIYFSYDVKMKEKGDIPEGYSVSREKKERFSLILESASTNQTSMYLCASTEGYEQYFGPGTRLTVT.

The J gene is TRBJ1-2, the V gene TRBV2; unclear D gene. V gave up 6 bases and J gave up 6 bases, with 14 bases separating them. CDR1 SNHLY and CDR2 FYNNEI come from the germline V gene. This CDR3 has 13 residues. In DNA form, the CDR3 reads TGTGCCAGCAGCGCCGATCAAGCGGATGGCTACACCTTC. This gives the protein CASSADQADGYTF.

This sequence joins TRBV30 and TRBJ1-1; 8 nucleotides agree with TRBD1. This CDR3 is built from 15 residues. Germline V gene sequence: CDR1 GTSNPN, CDR2 SVGIG (reference sequence). The V segment lost 6 bases and the J segment 1 base; nucleotides outside the gene matches: 10. DNA for the CDR3: TGTGCCTGTAAACAGGGGGATTTGTGGAACACTGAAGCTTTCTTT. This translates into CACKQGDLWNTEAFF.

The chain carries TRBV19 and TRBJ2-7; D possibly corresponds to TRBD2 (6 bases). V was pared by 6 bases and J by 3 bases, with 15 bases between. From germline, CDR1 is LNHDA and CDR2 SQIVND (reference sequence). The CDR3 extends over 14 amino acids. CDR3 sequence reads: CASREGSGHYEQYF. The CDR3, as DNA: TGTGCCAGTAGGGAGGGTTCAGGTCACTACGAGCAGTACTTC.